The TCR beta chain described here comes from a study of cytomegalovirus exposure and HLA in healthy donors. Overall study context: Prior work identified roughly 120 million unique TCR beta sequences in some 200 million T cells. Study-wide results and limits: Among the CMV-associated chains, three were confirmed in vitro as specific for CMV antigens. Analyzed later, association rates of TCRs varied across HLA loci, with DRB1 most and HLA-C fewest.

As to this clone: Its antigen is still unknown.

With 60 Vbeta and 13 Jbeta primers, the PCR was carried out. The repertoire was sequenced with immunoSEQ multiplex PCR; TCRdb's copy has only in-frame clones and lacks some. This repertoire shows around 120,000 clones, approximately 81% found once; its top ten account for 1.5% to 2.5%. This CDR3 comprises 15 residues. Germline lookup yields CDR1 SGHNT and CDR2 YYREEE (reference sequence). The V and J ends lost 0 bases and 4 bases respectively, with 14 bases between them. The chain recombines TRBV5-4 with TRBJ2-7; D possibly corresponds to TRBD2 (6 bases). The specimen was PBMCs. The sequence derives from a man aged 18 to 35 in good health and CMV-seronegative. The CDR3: CASSLGGGSRYEQYF. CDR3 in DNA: TGTGCCAGCAGCTTGGGGGGAGGCAGCAGGTACGAGCAGTACTTC. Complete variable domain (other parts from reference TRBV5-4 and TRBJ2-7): ETGVTQSPTHLIKTRGQQVTLRCSSQSGHNTVSWYQQALGQGPQFIFQYYREEENGRGNFPPRFSGLQFPNYSSELNVNALELDDSALYLCASSLGGGSRYEQYFGPGTRLTVT.